This passage covers 16 T cell receptor beta chains from one sample sequenced in a study of shared clonotypes between healthy human individuals. Assay: immunoSEQ multiplex PCR; the TCRdb copy retains only in-frame clones and omits some. The table records about 1.5 million clones, roughly 96% of them present only once. The specimen sequenced was naive CD4+ T cells sorted from blood. The subset is: CD45RA+ positively selected. These receptors all come from a man aged 30 to 39 in good health.

The chain employs TRBV18 and TRBJ2-7; D gene unclear. CDR1 is KGHSH and CDR2 is LQKENI in the germline V gene. CDR3 size: 14 residues. Deletions cut 4 bases from V and 3 bases from J, with 13 bases between. CDR3 nucleotide sequence: TGTGCCAGCTCACTCGGAGTCCTGTTCTACGAGCAGTACTTC. Translation gives CASSLGVLFYEQYF.

Remarks on this clone: Other DNA variants within this sample encode the same CDR3. The CDR3 nucleotides are TGTGCCAGCAGCTTTAGCGGTACTAGCACAGATACGCAGTATTTT. Translating gives CASSFSGTSTDTQYF. V and J are TRBV7-9 and TRBJ2-3; possibly TRBD2 for D (6 bases). V shed 3 bases and J shed 0 bases, with 10 bases lying between them. CDR1 and CDR2 (germline): SEHNR, FQNEAQ (reference sequence). The CDR3 totals 15 residues. Based on the CDR3 plus reference TRBV7-9 and TRBJ2-3, the full variable domain is DTGVSQNPRHKITKRGQNVTFRCDPISEHNRLYWYRQTLGQGPEFLTYFQNEAQLEKSRLLSDRFSAERPKGSFSTLEIQRTEQGDSAMYLCASSFSGTSTDTQYFGPGTRLTVL.

The gene calls are TRBV28 and TRBJ1-1; the match to TRBD1 covers 11 bases. This CDR3 region has 13 residues. Germline V gene lookup returns CDR1 MDHEN and CDR2 SYDVKM. V dropped 11 bases and J dropped 11; count of bases not matched to a gene: 13. CDR3: CAAESGQGASAFF. The CDR3 DNA sequence: TGTGCCGCGGAGAGCGGACAGGGGGCGTCGGCTTTCTTT.

The chain employs TRBV6-1 and TRBJ2-7; 8 bases agree with TRBD1. Trimming took 6 bases from V and 2 from J; bases not matched to a gene: 6. Per the germline V gene, CDR1 is MNHNS and CDR2 is SASEGT. CDR3 length: 14 residues. CDR3 protein: CASRRTGSTYEQYF. The CDR3 nucleotides read TGTGCCAGCAGAAGGACAGGGAGCACCTACGAGCAGTACTTC.

This clone was seen once. V gene TRBV5-1 combines with J gene TRBJ2-3; the match to TRBD1 covers 8 bases. The CDR3 covers 17 residues. V was pared by 2 bases and J by 2 bases, with 10 bases of the junction left unmatched. Germline lookup yields CDR1 SGHRS and CDR2 YFSETQ. CDR3 loop: CASSLGTGAFLTDTQYF. The CDR3 bases are TGCGCCAGCAGCTTAGGGACAGGAGCCTTCCTCACAGATACGCAGTATTTT.

Details on this clone: Other DNA sequences in the same sample also yield this CDR3. The chain joins TRBV28 to TRBJ1-5; D is unclear. Germline CDR1 MDHEN, CDR2 SYDVKM. The CDR3 length is 12 residues. V was clipped by 8 bases and J by 1 base, with 6 bases between them. CDR3 loop: CASQQSNQPQHF. Written as DNA, the CDR3 is TGTGCCAGCCAACAAAGCAATCAGCCCCAGCATTTT.

V gene TRBV5-8 combines with J gene TRBJ1-5; D is ambiguous. CDR3 length: 16 residues. Trimming cost V 4 bases and J 0 bases, with 14 bases left between them. The germline CDR1 and CDR2 sequences are SGHTS and YDEGEE. This CDR3 reads CASSPGRIHSNQPQHF. In DNA form, the CDR3 reads TGTGCCAGCAGCCCGGGCAGGATCCATAGCAATCAGCCCCAGCATTTT.

In regard to this clone: Additional DNA sequences in this sample encode the identical CDR3. This chain links TRBV9 with TRBJ2-3; TRBD2 matches 7 bases. CDR1 and CDR2 from the germline V gene are SGDLS and YYNGEE. The CDR3 spans 15 residues. The J segment lost 3 bases and the V segment lost 1 base, leaving 5 bases of the junction unmatched. CDR3 region: CASSVLAGVTDTQYF. Written as DNA, the CDR3 is TGTGCCAGCAGCGTACTGGCGGGAGTGACAGATACGCAGTATTTT. The whole variable domain, remainder taken from reference TRBV9 and TRBJ2-3, is DSGVTQTPKHLITATGQRVTLRCSPRSGDLSVYWYQQSLDQGLQFLIQYYNGEERAKGNILERFSAQQFPDLHSELNLSSLELGDSALYFCASSVLAGVTDTQYFGPGTRLTVL.

The rearrangement uses TRBV6-1 and TRBJ2-2; D is possibly TRBD2 (6 bases). Trimming left V 6 bases short and J 8 bases short, with 19 bases between. The CDR3 length is 15 residues. Germline-derived CDR1 and CDR2 are MNHNS and SASEGT. In DNA, the CDR3 is TGTGCCAGCAGGAAGTCAGTCGGGAGAACAGGGGAGCTGTTTTTT. Encoded protein: CASRKSVGRTGELFF.

The chain uses TRBV9 and TRBJ2-3; D gene unclear. Germline loops: CDR1 SGDLS, CDR2 YYNGEE. V shed 2 bases and J shed 2 bases, with 6 bases lying between them. This CDR3 spans 13 amino acids. CDR3 bases: TGTGCCAGCAGCGTTAAACTCACAGATACGCAGTATTTT. As protein: CASSVKLTDTQYF. Looking up the rest from reference TRBV9 and TRBJ2-3 gives the full variable domain: DSGVTQTPKHLITATGQRVTLRCSPRSGDLSVYWYQQSLDQGLQFLIQYYNGEERAKGNILERFSAQQFPDLHSELNLSSLELGDSALYFCASSVKLTDTQYFGPGTRLTVL.

V gene TRBV5-1 combines with J gene TRBJ1-4; 7 bases map to TRBD1. Germline loops: CDR1 SGHRS, CDR2 YFSETQ. V trimming: 2 bases; J trimming: 3 bases; junction bases outside the gene matches: 4. This CDR3 has 15 residues. The CDR3 nucleotides read TGCGCCAGCAGCTTTTCCGGGACAGCTAATGAAAAACTGTTTTTT. Translating gives CASSFSGTANEKLFF.

This clone was observed once. The CDR3 is CASSVAYRGVEQYF. The CDR3 DNA sequence: TGTGCCAGCAGCGTAGCTTATAGGGGGGTCGAGCAGTACTTC. V gene TRBV9 combines with J gene TRBJ2-7, with D perhaps TRBD1 or TRBD2 (6 bases each). V shed 0 bases and J shed 6 bases, with 13 bases lying between them. The CDR3 extends over 14 amino acids. Germline assignment: CDR1 SGDLS and CDR2 YYNGEE.

This chain links TRBV18 with TRBJ1-5; D remains unclear. The germline V gene encodes CDR1 KGHSH and CDR2 LQKENI. The CDR3 length is 12 residues. V lost 5 bases, J lost 6 bases, and 8 bases lay in between. The CDR3 is CASSNYGQPQHF. The CDR3 region has the DNA TGTGCCAGCTCAAATTACGGTCAGCCCCAGCATTTT.

CDR3 loop: CASSLGRGSGEQYF. The CDR3 DNA is TGTGCCAGCTCCTTAGGCAGGGGATCTGGCGAGCAGTACTTC. V is TRBV18 and J is TRBJ2-7, with a tentative D call TRBD1 (6 bases). V was shortened by 6 bases and J by 6 bases, with 18 bases between the two germline ends. Germline values: CDR1 KGHSH, CDR2 LQKENI. This CDR3 has 14 amino acids.

The chain uses TRBV7-9 and TRBJ2-7, with 9 bases matching TRBD1. This CDR3 comprises 17 residues. Trimming removed 3 bases from V and 3 bases from J; junction bases left unmatched: 12. The germline V gene encodes CDR1 SEHNR and CDR2 FQNEAQ (reference sequence). CDR3 protein: CASSLELQTGQGYEQYF. The CDR3 coding sequence is TGTGCCAGCAGCTTGGAACTCCAGACGGGACAGGGCTACGAGCAGTACTTC. Using reference TRBV7-9 and TRBJ2-7 for the parts outside the CDR3, the full variable domain is DTGVSQNPRHKITKRGQNVTFRCDPISEHNRLYWYRQTLGQGPEFLTYFQNEAQLEKSRLLSDRFSAERPKGSFSTLEIQRTEQGDSAMYLCASSLELQTGQGYEQYFGPGTRLTVT.

The rearrangement links TRBV11-3 to TRBJ1-3; TRBD1 might be the D (6 bases). Germline CDR1 is SGHNT and CDR2 is YENEEA. The length of the CDR3 is 15 residues. V lost 5 bases, J lost 0 bases, and 11 bases lay in between. CDR3 region: CASSRGDNSGNTIYF. The CDR3, as DNA: TGTGCCAGCAGCCGGGGGGACAACTCTGGAAACACCATATATTTT.